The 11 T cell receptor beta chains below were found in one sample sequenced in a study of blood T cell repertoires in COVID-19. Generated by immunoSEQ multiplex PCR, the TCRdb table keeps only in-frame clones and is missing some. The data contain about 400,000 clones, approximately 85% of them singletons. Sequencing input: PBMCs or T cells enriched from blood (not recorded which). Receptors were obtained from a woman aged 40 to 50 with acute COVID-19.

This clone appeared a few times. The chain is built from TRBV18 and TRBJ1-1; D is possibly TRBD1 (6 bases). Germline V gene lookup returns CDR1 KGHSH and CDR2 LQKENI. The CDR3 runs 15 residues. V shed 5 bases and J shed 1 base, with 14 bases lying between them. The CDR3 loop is CASSASGTTNTEAFF. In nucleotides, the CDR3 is TGTGCCAGCTCAGCGTCCGGGACAACGAACACTGAAGCTTTCTTT.

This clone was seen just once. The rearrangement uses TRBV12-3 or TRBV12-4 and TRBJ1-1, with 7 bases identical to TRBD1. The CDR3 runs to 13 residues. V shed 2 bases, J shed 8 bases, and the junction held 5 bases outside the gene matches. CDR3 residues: CASSLSDREEAFF. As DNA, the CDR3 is TGTGCCAGCAGTTTAAGTGACAGGGAAGAAGCTTTCTTT.

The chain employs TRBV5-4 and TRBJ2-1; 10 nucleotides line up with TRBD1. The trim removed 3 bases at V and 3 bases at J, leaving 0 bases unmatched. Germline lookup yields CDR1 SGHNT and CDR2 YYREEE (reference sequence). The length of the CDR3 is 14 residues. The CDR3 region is CASSWDRGYNEQFF. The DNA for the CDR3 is TGTGCCAGCAGCTGGGACAGGGGCTACAATGAGCAGTTCTTC.

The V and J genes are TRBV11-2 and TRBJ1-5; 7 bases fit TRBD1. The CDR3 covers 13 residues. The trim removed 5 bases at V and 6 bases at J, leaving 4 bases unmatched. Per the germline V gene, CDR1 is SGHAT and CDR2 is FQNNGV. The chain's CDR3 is CASSRDRAQPQHF. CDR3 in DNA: TGTGCCAGCAGCCGAGACAGGGCTCAGCCCCAGCATTTT.

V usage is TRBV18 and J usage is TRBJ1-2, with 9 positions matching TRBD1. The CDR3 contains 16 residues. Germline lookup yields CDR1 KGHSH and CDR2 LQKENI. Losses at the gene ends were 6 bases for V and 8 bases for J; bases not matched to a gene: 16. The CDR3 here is CASSAGTGPGVGGYTF. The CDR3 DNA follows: TGTGCCAGCTCGGCCGGGACAGGGCCAGGGGTTGGAGGCTACACCTTC.

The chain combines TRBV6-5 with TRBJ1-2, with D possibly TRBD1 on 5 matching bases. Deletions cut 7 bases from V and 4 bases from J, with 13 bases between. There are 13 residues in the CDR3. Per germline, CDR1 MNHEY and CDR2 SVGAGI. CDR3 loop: CASTPGSAYGYTF. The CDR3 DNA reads TGTGCCAGCACTCCAGGGTCAGCCTATGGCTACACCTTC.

CDR3 loop: CASSAELAGGHTGELFF. CDR3 bases: TGTGCCAGCAGTGCCGAACTAGCGGGGGGGCACACCGGGGAGCTGTTTTTT. The chain employs TRBV27 and TRBJ2-2, with 13 positions matching TRBD2. Germline V lookup: CDR1 MNHEY, CDR2 SMNVEV (reference sequence). The CDR3 is 17 amino acids. J gave up 3 bases and V 5 bases, and 6 bases lay outside the gene matches.

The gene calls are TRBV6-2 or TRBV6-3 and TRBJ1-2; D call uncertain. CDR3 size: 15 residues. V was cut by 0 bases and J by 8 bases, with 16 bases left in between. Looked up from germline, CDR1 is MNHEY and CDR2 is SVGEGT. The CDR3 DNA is TGTGCCAGCAGTTACTCGATGGGAGGGCTTAGAGGCTACACCTTC. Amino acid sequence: CASSYSMGGLRGYTF.

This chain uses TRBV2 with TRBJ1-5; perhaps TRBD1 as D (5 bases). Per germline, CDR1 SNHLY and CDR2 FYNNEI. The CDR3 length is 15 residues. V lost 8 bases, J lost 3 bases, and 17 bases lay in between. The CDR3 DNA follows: TGTGCCAGCGAATACGACAGCCAATTCAATCAGCCCCAGCATTTT. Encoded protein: CASEYDSQFNQPQHF.

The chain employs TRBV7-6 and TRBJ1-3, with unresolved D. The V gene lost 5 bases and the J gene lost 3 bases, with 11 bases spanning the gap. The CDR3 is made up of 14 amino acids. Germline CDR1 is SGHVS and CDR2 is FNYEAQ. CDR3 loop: CASSPSRVGNTIYF. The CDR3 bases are TGTGCCAGCAGCCCCAGTCGGGTTGGAAACACCATATATTTT.

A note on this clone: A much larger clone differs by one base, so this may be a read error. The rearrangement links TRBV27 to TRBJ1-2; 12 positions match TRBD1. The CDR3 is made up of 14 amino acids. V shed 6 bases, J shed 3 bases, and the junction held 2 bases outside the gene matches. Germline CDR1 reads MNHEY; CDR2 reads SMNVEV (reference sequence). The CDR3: CASRGTGGDYGYTF. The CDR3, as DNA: TGTGCCAGCAGGGGGACAGGGGGCGACTATGGCTACACCTTC.